These 29 T cell receptor beta chains came from one sample sequenced in a study of blood T cell repertoires in COVID-19. The data were produced by immunoSEQ multiplex PCR, yet TCRdb's version contains in-frame clones alone and is incomplete. The sample shows about 240,000 clones, roughly 80% of them seen only once. The material sequenced was peripheral blood. Receptors originate from an older woman with active or convalescent COVID-19.

The V and J genes are TRBV5-1 and TRBJ2-1, with TRBD2 matching over 9 bases. The CDR3 totals 16 residues. Germline loops: CDR1 SGHRS, CDR2 YFSETQ. Trimming removed 6 bases from V and 2 bases from J; junction bases left unmatched: 9. CDR3 nucleotide sequence: TGCGCCAGCAAGAACACAGCGGGGGGAGCCTACAATGAGCAGTTCTTC. Amino acid sequence: CASKNTAGGAYNEQFF.

The chain has TRBV15 and TRBJ2-3; D perhaps matches TRBD2 (6 bases). The CDR3 is made up of 16 amino acids. The V end lost 2 bases, the J end lost 1 base, and 13 bases lay between the germline ends. The germline V gene has CDR1 LNHNV and CDR2 YYDKDF (reference sequence). CDR3 bases: TGTGCCACCAGCAGAACTGTAGCGGAGGGCACAGATACGCAGTATTTT. It translates to CATSRTVAEGTDTQYF.

This chain uses TRBV2 with TRBJ2-5, with 8 nucleotides matching TRBD1. From germline, CDR1 is SNHLY and CDR2 FYNNEI. The V and J ends lost 6 bases and 2 bases, in that order; junction bases with no gene match: 5. CDR3 size: 14 residues. CDR3 region: CASRSRTGQETQYF. The CDR3 DNA reads as TGTGCCAGCAGGAGTCGGACAGGGCAAGAGACCCAGTACTTC.

J is TRBJ2-7 and V is TRBV18, with TRBD1 as a possible D gene (6 bases). The CDR3 length is 14 residues. From germline, CDR1 is KGHSH and CDR2 LQKENI. Trimming pared 5 bases from V and 1 base from J, leaving 12 bases between. The CDR3 protein is CASSRGTESYEQYF. The CDR3, as DNA: TGTGCCAGCTCAAGGGGGACGGAGTCCTACGAGCAGTACTTC. Variable domain in full (rest from reference TRBV18 and TRBJ2-7): NAGVMQNPRHLVRRRGQEARLRCSPMKGHSHVYWYRQLPEEGLKFMVYLQKENIIDESGMPKERFSAEFPKEGPSILRIQQVVRGDSAAYFCASSRGTESYEQYFGPGTRLTVT.

The chain uses TRBV19 and TRBJ1-5; D gene uncertain. V was trimmed by 2 bases and J by 5 bases, leaving 10 bases between them. The CDR3 contains 14 residues. The germline gives CDR1 LNHDA, CDR2 SQIVND (reference sequence). This chain's CDR3 is CASSIPEDHQPQHF. For the CDR3, the DNA is TGTGCCAGTAGTATACCGGAGGATCATCAGCCCCAGCATTTT. The full variable domain, rest sourced from reference TRBV19 and TRBJ1-5, is DGGITQSPKYLFRKEGQNVTLSCEQNLNHDAMYWYRQDPGQGLRLIYYSQIVNDFQKGDIAEGYSVSREKKESFPLTVTSAQKNPTAFYLCASSIPEDHQPQHFGDGTRLSIL.

J is TRBJ1-2 and V is TRBV6-6; TRBD1 matches at 8 bases. The CDR3 consists of 12 residues. V was pared by 6 bases and J by 8 bases, with 5 bases of the junction left unmatched. Germline V gene sequence: CDR1 MNHNY, CDR2 SVGAGI (reference sequence). CDR3 region: CASSPDRGGYTF. The CDR3 bases are TGTGCCAGCAGCCCAGACAGGGGCGGCTACACCTTC.

The chain combines TRBV30 with TRBJ1-3, with D unclear. CDR3 length: 16 residues. In germline, CDR1 is GTSNPN, CDR2 SVGIG (reference sequence). V lost 2 bases and J lost 0, with 14 bases in between. CDR3 loop: CAWSPLSYDSGNTIYF. In nucleotides, the CDR3 is TGTGCCTGGAGTCCCCTCAGTTACGACTCTGGAAACACCATATATTTT.

The chain combines TRBV18 with TRBJ1-4; the match to TRBD1 covers 7 bases. This CDR3 comprises 14 residues. Germline CDR1 and CDR2: KGHSH and LQKENI. V was clipped by 1 base and J by 7 bases; unmatched bases: 3. In DNA, the CDR3 is TGTGCCAGCTCACCACTAGGGGACAGTGAAAAACTGTTTTTT. Translated, it gives CASSPLGDSEKLFF.

The chain combines TRBV7-7 with TRBJ1-1, with D perhaps TRBD1 (6 bases). Germline V gene data show CDR1 as SSHAT and CDR2 as FNYEAQ (reference sequence). The CDR3 contains 15 residues. Trimming pared 1 base from V and 4 bases from J, leaving 13 bases between. Here the CDR3 DNA reads TGTGCCAGCAGCTTAGGCAAAGACAGGACCACTGAAGCTTTCTTT. This encodes CASSLGKDRTTEAFF.

This clone was picked up one time. The chain recombines TRBV9 with TRBJ2-5; 13 bases align to TRBD2. V shed 0 bases, J shed 5 bases, and the junction held 10 bases outside the gene matches. CDR3 length: 18 amino acids. Germline lookup yields CDR1 SGDLS and CDR2 YYNGEE. CDR3 DNA: TGTGCCAGCAGCGTAGGACTAGCGGGGGGCCTGGGTTCGGAGACCCAGTACTTC. It yields the protein CASSVGLAGGLGSETQYF.

V and J are TRBV21-1 and TRBJ1-4. TRBV21-1 is listed as a pseudogene. This CDR3 contains 16 residues. CDR3 in DNA: TGTGCCAGCAGCAAAGGGGCGGGCACGGAGAATGAAAAACTGTTTTTT. This encodes CASSKGAGTENEKLFF.

The chain carries TRBV2 and TRBJ1-3, with 8 bases lining up with TRBD1. Germline V gives CDR1 SNHLY, CDR2 FYNNEI. This CDR3 has 14 amino acids. V lost 6 bases, J lost 5 bases, and 6 bases stayed unmatched. CDR3 sequence: CASSPRTGRNTIYF. As DNA, the CDR3 is TGTGCCAGCAGCCCTCGGACAGGGAGAAACACCATATATTTT.

This clone was found once. The rearrangement links TRBV14 to TRBJ2-1, with 11 bases lining up with TRBD2. Trimming removed 1 base from V and 4 bases from J; junction bases left unmatched: 3. Looked up from germline, CDR1 is SGHDN and CDR2 is FVKESK. The CDR3 has 16 amino acids. This CDR3 is CASSQGLAGRYNEQFF. The CDR3 DNA sequence: TGTGCCAGCAGCCAAGGACTAGCGGGGAGATACAATGAGCAGTTCTTC.

The chain has TRBV5-1 and TRBJ1-2; unclear D gene. V was cut by 4 bases and J by 6 bases, with 10 bases left in between. The CDR3 spans 12 residues. The germline CDR1 and CDR2 sequences are SGHRS and YFSETQ. The CDR3: CASSLAQNGYTF. The CDR3, as DNA: TGCGCCAGCAGCCTGGCGCAGAATGGCTACACCTTC.

This clone was counted only a few times. The V gene is TRBV12-3 or TRBV12-4, the J gene TRBJ1-4; no definite D call. Trimming left V 2 bases short and J 4 bases short, with 5 bases between. This CDR3 has 13 residues. The CDR3 loop reads CASSLRGNEKLFF. CDR3 nucleotides: TGTGCCAGCAGTTTACGCGGTAATGAAAAACTGTTTTTT.

There are a few counts of this clone. The chain couples TRBV5-1 to TRBJ2-2; D might be TRBD2 (6 bases). Germline V gene data show CDR1 as SGHRS and CDR2 as YFSETQ. Trimming removed 0 bases at V and 4 bases at J, with 7 bases between. The CDR3 covers 14 residues. The CDR3 spells CASSLAGSTGELFF. In DNA, the CDR3 is TGCGCCAGCAGCTTGGCCGGGAGCACCGGGGAGCTGTTTTTT.

The CDR3 bases are TGTGCCAGCAGTTACGTGACACCCTACGAGCAGTACTTC. Protein sequence: CASSYVTPYEQYF. The genes are TRBV6-2 or TRBV6-3 and TRBJ2-7; D gene uncertain. V lost 2 bases and J 2 bases, leaving 7 bases between the germline ends. CDR1 MNHEY and CDR2 SVGEGT come from the germline V gene. The CDR3 has 13 amino acids.

The chain uses TRBV7-2 and TRBJ2-5; TRBD2 matches 9 bases. J was trimmed by 5 bases and V by 5 bases; bases with no gene match: 12. The V gene's germline CDR1 is SGHTA and CDR2 FQGNSA. This CDR3 region has 16 residues. CDR3 nucleotide sequence: TGTGCCAGCAGCGCCCAGTTCGCGGGGGGGCGGGAGACCCAGTACTTC. Encoded protein: CASSAQFAGGRETQYF.

The V call is TRBV7-3, the J call TRBJ2-2; unclear D gene. With 1 base removed from V and 6 bases from J, the gap between germline ends came to 3 bases. There are 12 residues in the CDR3. The V gene's germline CDR1 is SGHTA and CDR2 FQGTGA. The CDR3 DNA follows: TGTGCCAGCAGCTTAATCTCCGGGGAGCTGTTTTTT. Amino acid sequence: CASSLISGELFF.

The chain links TRBV5-8 to TRBJ2-3; D might be TRBD1 (6 bases). The CDR3 contains 18 residues. Germline V CDR1 and CDR2: SGHTS, YDEGEE. Trimming pared 0 bases from V and 1 base from J, leaving 18 bases between. The CDR3 here is CASSLGTVPVSGTDTQYF. Written as DNA, the CDR3 is TGTGCCAGCAGCTTGGGGACAGTCCCGGTGAGTGGCACAGATACGCAGTATTTT.

V usage is TRBV7-6 and J usage is TRBJ2-2, with D possibly TRBD1 on 7 matching bases. This CDR3 region has 16 residues. From germline, CDR1 is SGHVS and CDR2 FNYEAQ. V lost 5 bases to trimming and J lost 1 base, with 14 bases between them. Written as DNA, the CDR3 is TGTGCCAGCAGCAACCCCAGGGGGGTGAACACCGGGGAGCTGTTTTTT. This codes for CASSNPRGVNTGELFF.

The chain has TRBV6-1 and TRBJ1-2; D is ambiguous. The CDR3 contains 14 residues. V lost 1 base and J 4 bases, leaving 10 bases between the germline ends. Germline V gives CDR1 MNHNS, CDR2 SASEGT. CDR3 coding DNA: TGTGCCAGCAGTGAAGTGGCAGTCCCCTATGGCTACACCTTC. Translation: CASSEVAVPYGYTF.

The chain is built from TRBV9 and TRBJ1-1; no firm D call. Per germline, CDR1 SGDLS and CDR2 YYNGEE. This CDR3 comprises 15 residues. V was cut by 0 bases and J by 6 bases, with 15 bases left in between. The CDR3, as DNA: TGTGCCAGCAGCGTAGGAATGGACTTCTTCGCTGAAGCTTTCTTT. This sequence encodes CASSVGMDFFAEAFF. The full variable domain, in which reference TRBV9 and TRBJ1-1 provide the parts outside the CDR3, is DSGVTQTPKHLITATGQRVTLRCSPRSGDLSVYWYQQSLDQGLQFLIQYYNGEERAKGNILERFSAQQFPDLHSELNLSSLELGDSALYFCASSVGMDFFAEAFFGQGTRLTVV.

V is TRBV2 and J is TRBJ1-3, with 7 positions matching TRBD1. Germline trimming cut 3 bases from V and 0 bases from J; bases unmatched to any gene: 11. This CDR3 is built from 18 residues. Germline V CDR1 and CDR2: SNHLY, FYNNEI. The CDR3 loop is CASSDASLAGGSGNTIYF. CDR3 bases: TGTGCCAGCAGTGACGCCTCCCTGGCAGGGGGCTCTGGAAACACCATATATTTT.

J is TRBJ2-5 and V is TRBV11-2, with 9 bases matching TRBD1. The junction had 4 bases not matched to a gene; V was cut back by 5 bases and J by 6 bases. The CDR3 spans 13 residues. CDR1 is SGHAT, CDR2 FQNNGV, per germline. CDR3 residues: CASSAGQGKTQYF. Written as DNA, the CDR3 is TGTGCCAGCAGCGCGGGACAGGGAAAGACCCAGTACTTC. The variable domain in full, completed from reference TRBV11-2 and TRBJ2-5, reads EAGVAQSPRYKIIEKRQSVAFWCNPISGHATLYWYQQILGQGPKLLIQFQNNGVVDDSQLPKDRFSAERLKGVDSTLKIQPAKLEDSAVYLCASSAGQGKTQYFGPGTRLLVL.

The J gene is TRBJ1-4, the V gene TRBV6-4, with 11 nucleotides matching TRBD1. The CDR3 length is 16 residues. Germline V gives CDR1 MRHNA, CDR2 SNTAGT. Germline trimming cut 2 bases from V and 6 bases from J; bases unmatched to any gene: 5. The CDR3 coding sequence is TGTGCCAGCAGTGACCGGACAGGGGGCTTTTATGAAAAACTGTTTTTT. Protein sequence: CASSDRTGGFYEKLFF.

This clone was detected only once. V is TRBV18 and J is TRBJ1-2; 7 positions agree with TRBD1. This CDR3 spans 16 amino acids. The ends lost 6 bases at V and 0 bases at J; junction bases unmatched: 10. CDR1 is KGHSH and CDR2 is LQKENI in the germline V gene. Here the CDR3 reads CASSPIGTETNYGYTF. CDR3 coding DNA: TGTGCCAGCTCGCCTATTGGGACAGAAACTAACTATGGCTACACCTTC.

This chain uses TRBV19 with TRBJ2-3; 16 positions agree with TRBD2. V lost 6 bases, J lost 4 bases, and 13 bases stayed unmatched. CDR3 length: 19 residues. Per the germline V gene, CDR1 is LNHDA and CDR2 is SQIVND (reference sequence). CDR3 region: CASSDPGLAGGLFPDTQYF. In DNA form, the CDR3 reads TGTGCCAGTAGCGATCCGGGACTAGCGGGGGGGCTGTTCCCAGATACGCAGTATTTT. The full variable domain, completed using reference TRBV19 and TRBJ2-3, is DGGITQSPKYLFRKEGQNVTLSCEQNLNHDAMYWYRQDPGQGLRLIYYSQIVNDFQKGDIAEGYSVSREKKESFPLTVTSAQKNPTAFYLCASSDPGLAGGLFPDTQYFGPGTRLTVL.

The V call is TRBV7-9, the J call TRBJ1-2; 7 bases agree with TRBD1. J gave up 8 bases and V 0 bases, and 6 bases lay outside the gene matches. The CDR3 spans 14 residues. CDR1 SEHNR and CDR2 FQNEAQ come from the germline V gene (reference sequence). The CDR3 region is CASSLARQGNGYTF. In DNA, the CDR3 is TGTGCCAGCAGCTTAGCCAGACAGGGCAACGGCTACACCTTC.